These 11 T cell receptor beta chains share one sample of origin, sequenced in a study of spatial heterogeneity in lung cancer. TCRdb used MiXCR to reprocess the 5' RACE reads, holding one entry per CDR3 protein. The sample yields approximately 9,400 distinct CDR3 sequences, 3.5% to 5.5% seen once. The time point here: sample taken at primary tumor resection. Tumor, nontumor lung or frozen PBMC supplied whole RNA that was sequenced unsorted. The material was PBMCs, obtained at surgery. The receptors stem from a male donor with early-stage non-small cell lung cancer.

This clonotype was counted at least ten times. Since the library was made to target alpha chains, this beta chain is a stray read and its abundance is not meaningful. The chain joins TRBV19 to TRBJ1-5; 10 nucleotides align to TRBD1. The CDR3 loop spans 14 amino acids. CDR1 is LNHDA, CDR2 SQIVND, per germline (reference sequence). After removal of 5 bases from V and 2 bases from J, the junction contained 0 bases not matched to a gene. CDR3: CASSGTGGNQPQHF. The CDR3 nucleotides read TGTGCCAGTAGTGGGACAGGGGGCAATCAGCCCCAGCATTTT.

Judged by abundance, this clonotype is medium-sized. This beta chain lies outside the target of a library built for alpha chains; its clone size means little. V and J are TRBV20-1 and TRBJ2-1; D not certain. V was clipped by 3 bases and J by 4 bases, with 13 bases between them. The CDR3 length is 14 residues. Looked up from germline, CDR1 is DFQATT and CDR2 is SNEGSKA (reference sequence). The CDR3 region has the DNA TGCAGTGCTAGGGTTCCCGGACCATACAATGAGCAGTTCTTC. Amino acid sequence: CSARVPGPYNEQFF.

In this sample, this clonotype turned up many times. This beta chain is a stray sequence in a library constructed for alpha chains; its clone size is not meaningful. This sequence joins TRBV11-3 and TRBJ2-1, with TRBD2 matching 11 bases. Germline CDR1 reads SGHNT; CDR2 reads YENEEA. The length of the CDR3 is 15 residues. J lost 4 bases, V lost 4 bases, and 3 bases had no gene match. In nucleotides, the CDR3 is TGTGCCAGCAGCTCAACTAGCGGGGGTTACAATGAGCAGTTCTTC. Its translation is CASSSTSGGYNEQFF.

Ten or more counts support this clonotype. Within a library made for alpha chains, this beta chain is off target, and its count is uninformative. The chain couples TRBV9 to TRBJ1-2; D not resolved. CDR3 length: 19 amino acids. V lost 3 bases and J 4 bases, leaving 28 bases between the germline ends. Germline assignment: CDR1 SGDLS and CDR2 YYNGEE. CDR3 sequence reads: CASSASPVVPGVGGYGYTF. The CDR3 DNA sequence: TGTGCCAGCAGCGCTTCCCCGGTAGTTCCAGGAGTCGGTGGCTATGGCTACACCTTC.

In this sample, this clonotype is medium-sized. The library was designed around alpha chains, so this beta chain is a stray read whose abundance carries little weight. The V and J genes are TRBV29-1 and TRBJ2-5, with 10 bases matching TRBD1. Germline assignment: CDR1 SQVTM and CDR2 ANQGSEA. The CDR3 totals 13 residues. Losses at the gene ends were 7 bases for V and 5 bases for J; bases not matched to a gene: 7. In DNA form, the CDR3 reads TGCAGCGCTAAGGGACAGGGGTATGAGACCCAGTACTTC. This gives the protein CSAKGQGYETQYF.

By frequency in the sample, this clonotype is medium-sized. In a library made to pick up alpha chains, this beta chain is a stray read with a size that means little. This sequence joins TRBV10-3 and TRBJ1-5; D is unresolved. V was pared by 3 bases and J by 3 bases, with 9 bases between. The V gene's germline CDR1 is ENHRY and CDR2 SYGVKD. The CDR3 totals 14 residues. This chain's CDR3 is CAISDWGFNQPQHF. The CDR3 DNA is TGTGCCATCAGTGATTGGGGTTTCAATCAGCCCCAGCATTTT.

This clonotype has just a few counts. This beta chain was picked up by a library intended for alpha chains and is off target, so its count carries little meaning. J is TRBJ2-1 and V is TRBV2, with a weak D call TRBD1 (5 bases). Per germline, CDR1 SNHLY and CDR2 FYNNEI. V lost 7 bases and J lost 5, with 9 bases in between. This CDR3 has 12 residues. CDR3 amino acids: CASNQGHNEQFF. CDR3 nucleotides: TGTGCCAGCAACCAGGGCCACAATGAGCAGTTCTTC.

Note on this clonotype: Since it is a stray read in a library aimed at alpha chains, this beta chain has a size that is not meaningful. The chain is built from TRBV12-3 or TRBV12-4 and TRBJ1-2; D gene uncertain. The CDR3 has 12 residues. Between the trimmed V and J ends, which lost 6 bases and 4 bases, there was a span of 9 bases. CDR3 DNA: TGTGCCAGCAGCCCCGCGGGCTATGGCTACACCTTC. Residues: CASSPAGYGYTF.

This clonotype is categorized as medium-sized. Being off target in a library aimed at alpha chains, this beta chain has a size of little meaning. The chain carries TRBV28 and TRBJ2-3; perhaps TRBD2 as D (6 bases). CDR1 is MDHEN and CDR2 is SYDVKM in the germline V gene. This CDR3 is built from 15 residues. V lost 1 base to trimming and J lost 2 bases, with 10 bases between them. CDR3 region: CASSLSGGTTDTQYF. CDR3 bases: TGTGCCAGCAGTTTATCGGGCGGGACCACAGATACGCAGTATTTT.

By its share, this clonotype is medium-sized. This beta chain turned up in a library designed for alpha chains; as an off-target read, its abundance says little. The genes are TRBV9 and TRBJ1-2; perhaps TRBD1 as D (6 bases). Trimming removed 2 bases at V and 6 bases at J, with 23 bases between. This CDR3 has 17 residues. Germline values: CDR1 SGDLS, CDR2 YYNGEE. CDR3 nucleotide sequence: TGTGCCAGCAGCGTGGGGGTCACAGGGATCTCCCCGGATGGCTACACCTTC. Encoded protein: CASSVGVTGISPDGYTF. Looking up the rest from reference TRBV9 and TRBJ1-2 gives the full variable domain: DSGVTQTPKHLITATGQRVTLRCSPRSGDLSVYWYQQSLDQGLQFLIQYYNGEERAKGNILERFSAQQFPDLHSELNLSSLELGDSALYFCASSVGVTGISPDGYTFGSGTRLTVV.

This clonotype was recorded many times. Found in a library prepared for alpha chains, this beta chain is an off-target read, and its abundance has little meaning. CDR3: CASSSRTGEETQYF. Written as DNA, the CDR3 is TGTGCCAGCAGCTCCCGGACAGGGGAAGAGACCCAGTACTTC. This sequence joins TRBV9 and TRBJ2-5; 9 bases agree with TRBD1. The CDR3 is made up of 14 amino acids. V lost 4 bases to trimming and J lost 3 bases; unmatched junction nucleotides: 4. CDR1 SGDLS and CDR2 YYNGEE come from the germline V gene.